The sequence of this T cell receptor (beta chain) was determined in a study of blood T cell repertoires in COVID-19. Across the whole study: The study drew acute and convalescent COVID-19 samples from the United States, Italy and Spain. T cells, B-cell-depleted T cells, or PBMCs supplied cDNA or gDNA.

The germline V gene has CDR1 SGHRS and CDR2 YFSETQ. This CDR3 is built from 14 residues. Germline trimming cut 4 bases from V and 0 bases from J; bases unmatched to any gene: 3. In the original workflow: Amplification of reference gene primers provided the estimated nucleated cell counts. Measured with immunoSEQ multiplex PCR; TCRdb has only the in-frame clones, and not every one. Clone size and V and J calls were adopted from that table, with D and trimming inferred from the DNA. The sample holds about 35,000 clones, about 83% seen once. This rearrangement joins TRBV5-1 to TRBJ1-2; TRBD1 aligns across 7 bases. The receptor was derived from a man aged 45-60 years with acute or convalescent COVID-19. What was sequenced was peripheral blood. CDR3 nucleotide sequence: TGCGCCAGCAGCCAGGGACAGTCTAACTATGGCTACACCTTC. This sequence encodes CASSQGQSNYGYTF.